Below are 28 T cell receptor beta chains sequenced from a single sample in a study of blood T cells in healthy people across ages. A second PCR of 7 to 11 cycles used a sample-barcoded 5' primer and a J-beta primer mix. MiXCR was run by TCRdb on the 5' RACE reads, yielding one entry per CDR3 protein. The data show about 1,800,000 distinct CDR3 sequences, with 28% seen just once and 6.5% to 8.5% held by the top ten. Specimen: blood. The receptor source for this set is a woman aged 30 to 39 in good health.

This clonotype was observed at least ten times. This chain connects TRBV6-2 or TRBV6-3 to TRBJ2-7; 10 bases fit TRBD2. The CDR3 extends over 16 amino acids. V lost 7 bases to trimming and J lost 2 bases; unmatched junction nucleotides: 11. Germline assignment: CDR1 MNHEY and CDR2 SVGEGT. The CDR3 DNA reads TGTGCCAGCAAGGCTCGTCGAGCGGGAGGGACCTACGAGCAGTACTTC. Its protein product is CASKARRAGGTYEQYF.

This clonotype was recorded a few times. The chain combines TRBV7-9 with TRBJ2-5, with D possibly matching TRBD1 (7 bases). Germline CDR1 reads SEHNR; CDR2 reads FQNEAQ (reference sequence). V lost 5 bases, J lost 5 bases, and 21 bases lay in between. The CDR3 spans 16 residues. CDR3: CASSAITGAGKETQYF. The CDR3 DNA is TGTGCCAGCAGCGCGATTACAGGGGCGGGAAAGGAGACCCAGTACTTC.

The table lists this clonotype with many counts. The CDR3 protein is CASSLEGALGEQYF. The CDR3 coding sequence is TGCGCCAGCAGCTTGGAGGGCGCCCTTGGCGAGCAGTACTTC. The J gene is TRBJ2-7, the V gene TRBV5-1; no definite D call. CDR1 is SGHRS and CDR2 is YFSETQ in the germline V gene. The CDR3 has 14 residues. V dropped 0 bases and J dropped 6 bases, with 13 bases sitting between them.

In this sample, this clonotype turned up a few times. This chain connects TRBV5-1 to TRBJ2-1, with 13 positions matching TRBD2. Germline lookup yields CDR1 SGHRS and CDR2 YFSETQ. Unmatched junction bases numbered 8, after V lost 1 base and J lost 13 bases. The CDR3 covers 15 residues. CDR3 amino acids: CASSLTSGRASTQFF. CDR3 nucleotide sequence: TGCGCCAGCAGCTTGACTAGCGGGAGGGCCTCAACCCAGTTCTTC.

This clonotype occurred a few times. The chain combines TRBV20-1 with TRBJ2-1; 11 bases are shared with TRBD2. The junction had 8 bases not matched to a gene; V was cut back by 0 bases and J by 1 base. CDR1 and CDR2 from the germline V gene are DFQATT and SNEGSKA (reference sequence). The CDR3 length is 18 residues. The CDR3, as DNA: TGCAGTGCTAGAGACCGGGGGGTAGCGGGAGGGTCCTACAATGAGCAGTTCTTC. Amino acid sequence: CSARDRGVAGGSYNEQFF.

A note on this clonotype: This could be a read error, since a much larger clone is one nucleotide away. CDR3 sequence (DNA): TGTGCCACCAGTGACCCCGGACAGGGTGGAATCGGGGAGCTGTTTTTT. Amino acid sequence: CATSDPGQGGIGELFF. The rearrangement uses TRBV24-1 and TRBJ2-2, with 8 bases fitting TRBD1. J gave up 7 bases and V 4 bases, and 10 bases lay outside the gene matches. The CDR3 has 16 amino acids. The germline V gene encodes CDR1 KGHDR and CDR2 SFDVKD.

This clonotype was recorded a few times. This sequence joins TRBV10-2 and TRBJ2-7; 8 positions agree with TRBD2. The junction had 4 bases not matched to a gene; V was cut back by 0 bases and J by 6 bases. Germline V gives CDR1 WSHSY, CDR2 SAAADI. This CDR3 region has 14 residues. CDR3 nucleotide sequence: TGCGCCAGCAGTGAGTCTAGCGGGGCCCTCGAGCAGTACTTC. Its protein product is CASSESSGALEQYF.

The chain has TRBV28 and TRBJ1-5; 10 bases fit TRBD1. The trim removed 6 bases at V and 6 bases at J, leaving 8 bases unmatched. Germline V CDR1 and CDR2: MDHEN, SYDVKM. The CDR3 length is 15 residues. This CDR3 reads CASSLGQGGSQPQHF. CDR3 DNA: TGTGCCAGCAGCCTCGGACAGGGGGGTTCTCAGCCCCAGCATTTT.

This chain uses TRBV10-3 with TRBJ2-3, with 7 bases identical to TRBD2. This CDR3 has 15 amino acids. CDR1 is ENHRY and CDR2 is SYGVKD in the germline V gene. V was pared by 3 bases and J by 5 bases, with 8 bases of the junction left unmatched. The CDR3 region has the DNA TGTGCCATCAGTGACTCCGGGACTAACCAAGATACGCAGTATTTT. It is translated as CAISDSGTNQDTQYF.

On this clonotype: One junction end disagrees with the germline gene, perhaps due to a read error. The chain couples TRBV11-2 to TRBJ2-7; no reliable D call. The CDR3 length is 13 residues. The germline V gene encodes CDR1 SGHAT and CDR2 FQNNGV. The CDR3 DNA reads as TGTGCCAGCAGCTTAACCGACGCCTACGGGCAGTACTTC. Its translation: CASSLTDAYGQYF.

This clonotype was observed many times. This chain joins TRBV20-1 and TRBJ1-2; 8 positions agree with TRBD1. The J segment lost 3 bases and the V segment lost 6 bases, leaving 3 bases of the junction unmatched. The germline V gene encodes CDR1 DFQATT and CDR2 SNEGSKA (reference sequence). This CDR3 has 12 amino acids. The CDR3 sequence: CSAGTGDYGYTF. Written as DNA, the CDR3 is TGCAGTGCCGGGACAGGAGACTATGGCTACACCTTC.

The chain employs TRBV29-1 and TRBJ1-6; a possible D gene is TRBD1 (5 bases). There are 14 residues in the CDR3. The ends were cut back, 4 bases at V and 5 bases at J, with 12 bases in the middle. Germline lookup yields CDR1 SQVTM and CDR2 ANQGSEA. Written as DNA, the CDR3 is TGCAGCGTTGGGGCGGGGACCAATAATTCACCCCTCCACTTT. Its protein is CSVGAGTNNSPLHF.

At least ten counts were recorded for this clonotype. This sequence joins TRBV7-2 and TRBJ2-3; 8 bases match TRBD2. The V gene's germline CDR1 is SGHTA and CDR2 FQGNSA. The J segment lost 4 bases and the V segment lost 1 base, leaving 4 bases of the junction unmatched. This CDR3 contains 15 residues. The CDR3 DNA sequence: TGTGCCAGCAGCTTAGTAGGACTAGCCCCAGATACGCAGTATTTT. Its translation is CASSLVGLAPDTQYF.

The chain recombines TRBV12-3 or TRBV12-4 with TRBJ2-5; 8 nucleotides line up with TRBD1. Unmatched junction bases numbered 7, after V lost 2 bases and J lost 5 bases. The CDR3 extends over 15 amino acids. The CDR3 region has the DNA TGTGCCAGCAGTTTAAGGCAGGGGGCCCCGGAGACCCAGTACTTC. Translation: CASSLRQGAPETQYF.

The chain links TRBV25-1 to TRBJ2-3; D is possibly TRBD2 (5 bases). The CDR3 covers 16 residues. V was pared by 2 bases and J by 1 base, with 13 bases between. Germline V lookup: CDR1 MGHDK, CDR2 SYGVNS. The CDR3 region has the DNA TGTGCCAGCAGTGAAGAGCGGTCGGCCGGCACAGATACGCAGTATTTT. Translated, it gives CASSEERSAGTDTQYF.

This clonotype was found a few times. V and J are TRBV20-1 and TRBJ2-1; a weak D match, TRBD2 (6 bases). V was pared by 0 bases and J by 0 bases, with 12 bases between. The length of the CDR3 is 16 residues. The germline V gene has CDR1 DFQATT and CDR2 SNEGSKA (reference sequence). The CDR3, as DNA: TGCAGTGCTAGAGATCGGGAAGCGGGCTCCTACAATGAGCAGTTCTTC. This encodes CSARDREAGSYNEQFF.

This clonotype has just a few counts. CDR3 sequence: CASSVGTSTEAFF. CDR3 in DNA: TGTGCCAGCAGCGTAGGAACTTCAACTGAAGCTTTCTTT. The chain links TRBV9 to TRBJ1-1; D not resolved. Trimming removed 0 bases at V and 5 bases at J, with 8 bases between. The CDR3 runs 13 residues. Per germline, CDR1 SGDLS and CDR2 YYNGEE.

V gene TRBV20-1 combines with J gene TRBJ2-3; no clear D gene. CDR3 length: 15 amino acids. V was cut by 0 bases and J by 6 bases, with 16 bases left in between. Germline CDR1 is DFQATT and CDR2 is SNEGSKA (reference sequence). The CDR3 nucleotides read TGCAGTGCTAGAGATGATGCAGTTTTAGGGGATACGCAGTATTTT. Protein sequence: CSARDDAVLGDTQYF.

This chain connects TRBV28 to TRBJ1-1; no clear D gene. CDR1 and CDR2 (germline): MDHEN, SYDVKM. The CDR3 length is 12 residues. Trimming cost V 10 bases and J 9 bases, with 18 bases left between them. CDR3 coding DNA: TGTGCCATCCTCGGGCGCGACCTAAAAGCTTTCTTT. Its protein is CAILGRDLKAFF.

Only one count was recorded for this clonotype. This rearrangement joins TRBV5-1 to TRBJ2-1; 11 bases are a match to TRBD2. The CDR3 runs 15 residues. V dropped 4 bases and J dropped 8; count of bases not matched to a gene: 8. Germline loops: CDR1 SGHRS, CDR2 YFSETQ. The CDR3 sequence: CASSQLAGVRDEQFF. The CDR3 DNA is TGCGCCAGCAGCCAACTAGCGGGAGTTCGGGATGAGCAGTTCTTC. Combining the CDR3 with reference TRBV5-1 and TRBJ2-1 gives the whole variable domain KAGVTQTPRYLIKTRGQQVTLSCSPISGHRSVSWYQQTPGQGLQFLFEYFSETQRNKGNFPGRFSGRQFSNSRSEMNVSTLELGDSALYLCASSQLAGVRDEQFFGPGTRLTVL.

This clonotype was counted ten times or more. The V gene is TRBV5-1, the J gene TRBJ1-6, with no clear D. The CDR3 contains 15 residues. The V end lost 0 bases, the J end lost 6 bases, and 10 bases lay between the germline ends. Germline-derived CDR1 and CDR2 are SGHRS and YFSETQ. CDR3 coding DNA: TGCGCCAGCAGCTTGGTCACAGCAAGTAATTCACCCCTCCACTTT. Translation: CASSLVTASNSPLHF. Full variable domain (missing parts from reference TRBV5-1 and TRBJ1-6): KAGVTQTPRYLIKTRGQQVTLSCSPISGHRSVSWYQQTPGQGLQFLFEYFSETQRNKGNFPGRFSGRQFSNSRSEMNVSTLELGDSALYLCASSLVTASNSPLHFGNGTRLTVT.

This clonotype was observed a handful of times. The chain couples TRBV7-8 to TRBJ1-6; D is undetermined. Trimming removed 5 bases at V and 3 bases at J, with 14 bases between. This CDR3 has 16 amino acids. The germline V gene has CDR1 SGHVS and CDR2 FQNEAQ. CDR3 in DNA: TGTGCCAGCAGCCCAGCGACGTGGGGCTATAATTCACCCCTCCACTTT. This codes for CASSPATWGYNSPLHF.

This clonotype came up once. The V call is TRBV29-1, the J call TRBJ2-7, with 7 bases fitting TRBD1. CDR1 is SQVTM, CDR2 ANQGSEA, per germline. V gave up 0 bases and J gave up 4 bases; unmatched junction bases: 15. This CDR3 region has 17 residues. The CDR3 DNA reads as TGCAGCGTTGAAGATCGAAACAGGGGCGCCTTGGGGTACGAGCAGTACTTC. This codes for CSVEDRNRGALGYEQYF.

The V call is TRBV5-1, the J call TRBJ2-3; 7 nucleotides line up with TRBD2. V lost 4 bases, J lost 2 bases, and 10 bases stayed unmatched. In germline, CDR1 is SGHRS, CDR2 YFSETQ. The CDR3 covers 16 residues. CDR3 sequence: CASSRSREVITDTQYF. The DNA of the CDR3 is TGCGCCAGCAGCCGCTCCCGGGAGGTAATCACAGATACGCAGTATTTT. Complete variable domain (other parts from reference TRBV5-1 and TRBJ2-3): KAGVTQTPRYLIKTRGQQVTLSCSPISGHRSVSWYQQTPGQGLQFLFEYFSETQRNKGNFPGRFSGRQFSNSRSEMNVSTLELGDSALYLCASSRSREVITDTQYFGPGTRLTVL.

This clonotype was detected many times. V gene TRBV20-1 combines with J gene TRBJ2-7; TRBD2 matches 10 bases. CDR1 is DFQATT and CDR2 is SNEGSKA in the germline V gene (reference sequence). This CDR3 spans 14 amino acids. V shed 6 bases and J 1 base; nucleotides not matched to a gene: 6. For the CDR3, the DNA is TGCAGTGCGCAACTAGCGGGAATGTCCTACGAGCAGTACTTC. Protein: CSAQLAGMSYEQYF.

In this sample, this clonotype turned up a few times. The chain employs TRBV6-5 and TRBJ2-5; 13 bases are shared with TRBD2. In germline, CDR1 is MNHEY, CDR2 SVGAGI. Unmatched junction bases numbered 0, after V lost 0 bases and J lost 2 bases. The CDR3 contains 16 residues. The CDR3 loop is CASSYSGLAGQETQYF. The CDR3 bases are TGTGCCAGCAGTTACTCGGGACTAGCGGGGCAAGAGACCCAGTACTTC.

The table lists this clonotype with a few counts. The chain links TRBV7-6 to TRBJ2-5; 9 nucleotides line up with TRBD1. The ends lost 7 bases at V and 3 bases at J; junction bases unmatched: 12. There are 16 residues in the CDR3. Germline-derived CDR1 and CDR2 are SGHVS and FNYEAQ. The CDR3 DNA reads TGTGCCAGCACCGGAATGGGACAGGGTGGAAAAGAGACCCAGTACTTC. It translates to CASTGMGQGGKETQYF.

The chain recombines TRBV19 with TRBJ1-5; the D gene is possibly TRBD1 (5 bases). From germline, CDR1 is LNHDA and CDR2 SQIVND (reference sequence). The CDR3 has 14 amino acids. V lost 6 bases to trimming and J lost 5 bases, with 14 bases between them. In DNA, the CDR3 is TGTGCCAGTAGAAGACCTGGGGGGGATCAGCCCCAGCATTTT. As protein: CASRRPGGDQPQHF.